The present TCR beta chain was sequenced within a study of cytomegalovirus exposure and HLA in healthy donors. PCR employed 60 Vbeta and 13 Jbeta primers. TCRdb's table, derived via immunoSEQ multiplex PCR, lists solely in-frame clones and lacks some. The table has 99,000 or so clones, over 9.5% seen once. Broader study findings: About 90% or about 30% of the time was how often most TCR beta V segments were productive, according to an earlier analysis.

This clone has a handful of counts. The antigen remains undetermined. This clonotype was obtained from a man aged 40-49 years in good health and CMV-seropositive. The sequencing input was PBMCs.

CDR3: CASSSTSTEYTEAFF. DNA for the CDR3: TGTGCCAGCAGTTCCACTTCGACGGAGTACACTGAAGCTTTCTTT. The chain has TRBV6-5 and TRBJ1-1; D ambiguous. This CDR3 is 15 amino acids long. Germline V gene lookup returns CDR1 MNHEY and CDR2 SVGAGI. Deletions cut 4 bases from V and 3 bases from J, with 15 bases between.